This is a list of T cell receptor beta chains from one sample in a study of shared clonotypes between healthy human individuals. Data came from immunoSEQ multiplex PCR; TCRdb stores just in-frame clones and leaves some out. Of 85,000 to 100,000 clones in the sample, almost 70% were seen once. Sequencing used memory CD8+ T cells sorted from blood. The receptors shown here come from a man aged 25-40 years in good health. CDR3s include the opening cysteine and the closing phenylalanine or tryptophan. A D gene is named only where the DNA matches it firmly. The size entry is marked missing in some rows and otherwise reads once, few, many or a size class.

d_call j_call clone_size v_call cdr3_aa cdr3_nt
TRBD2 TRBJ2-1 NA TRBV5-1 CASSTTSGRPLQFF TGCGCCAGCAGTACGACTAGCGGGAGGCCTCTCCAGTTCTTC
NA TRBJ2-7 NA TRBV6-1 CASSFPEEQYF TGTGCCAGCAGTTTCCCCGAGGAGCAGTACTTC
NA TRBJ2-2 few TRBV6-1 CASRVSNTGELFF TGTGCCAGCAGGGTCTCGAACACCGGGGAGCTGTTTTTT
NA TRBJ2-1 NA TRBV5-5 CASSPTGAVDNEQFF TGTGCCAGCAGCCCAACGGGAGCAGTAGACAATGAGCAGTTCTTC
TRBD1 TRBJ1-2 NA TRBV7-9 CASSLGRTGGLYGYTF TGTGCCAGCAGCCTAGGGCGGACAGGGGGTCTCTATGGCTACACCTTC
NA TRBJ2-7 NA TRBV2 CASTGDSYEQYF TGTGCCAGCACCGGGGATTCTTACGAGCAGTACTTC
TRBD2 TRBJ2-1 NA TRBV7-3 CASSSGLAGYNEQFF TGTGCCAGCAGCTCGGGACTAGCGGGTTACAATGAGCAGTTCTTC
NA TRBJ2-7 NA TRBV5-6 CASSLAAVLEQYF TGTGCCAGCAGCTTGGCGGCAGTCTTGGAGCAGTACTTC
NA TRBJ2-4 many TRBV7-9 CASSLAVGGARNIQYF TGTGCCAGCAGCTTAGCGGTTGGGGGCGCTAGAAACATTCAGTACTTC
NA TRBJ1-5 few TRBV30 CAWSVQGDQPQHF TGTGCCTGGAGTGTACAGGGAGATCAGCCCCAGCATTTT
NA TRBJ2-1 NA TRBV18 CASSPPRRGTYNEQFF TGTGCCAGCTCACCTCCGCGGCGAGGGACCTACAATGAGCAGTTCTTC
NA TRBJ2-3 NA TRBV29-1 CSVEARQESTQYF TGCAGCGTTGAGGCGAGGCAAGAGAGTACGCAGTATTTT
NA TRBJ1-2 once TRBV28 CASSLFNRGPYGYTF TGTGCCAGCAGTTTATTCAACAGAGGTCCCTATGGCTACACCTTC
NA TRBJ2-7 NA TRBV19 CASSGRSSGEQYF TGTGCCAGTAGCGGGAGATCATCGGGCGAGCAGTACTTC
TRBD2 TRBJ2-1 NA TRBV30 CAWSVLAGGSEQFF TGTGCCTGGAGTGTCCTAGCGGGAGGCAGCGAGCAGTTCTTC
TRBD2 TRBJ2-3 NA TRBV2 CASSASSGSWQDTQYF TGTGCCAGCAGTGCATCTAGCGGGAGTTGGCAAGATACGCAGTATTTT
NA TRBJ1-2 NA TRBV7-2 CASSANLGVSGYTF TGTGCCAGCAGCGCCAACCTCGGAGTATCGGGCTACACCTTC
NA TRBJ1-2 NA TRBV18 CASSPPNRAGYTF TGTGCCAGCTCACCACCAAACCGGGCTGGCTACACCTTC
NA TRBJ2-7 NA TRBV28 CASDGDSYEQYF TGTGCCAGTGACGGGGACTCCTACGAGCAGTACTTC
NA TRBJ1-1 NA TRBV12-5 CASQPGGGNTEAFF TGTGCTAGCCAACCGGGGGGCGGGAACACTGAAGCTTTCTTT
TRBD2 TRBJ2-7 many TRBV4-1 CASSHPSSGSEQYF TGCGCCAGCAGCCACCCCTCTAGCGGGAGTGAGCAGTACTTC
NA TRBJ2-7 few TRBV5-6 CASSLAGRTYEQYF TGTGCCAGCAGCTTGGCCGGCAGGACCTACGAGCAGTACTTC
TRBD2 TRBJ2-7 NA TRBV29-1 CSVRGEVGYEQYF TGCAGCGTTCGGGGGGAGGTCGGCTACGAGCAGTACTTC
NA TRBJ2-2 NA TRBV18 CASSPPSRQIFTGELFF TGTGCCAGCTCACCACCCTCGCGACAGATTTTCACCGGGGAGCTGTTTTTT
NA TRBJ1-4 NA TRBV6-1 CASSDKGASNEKLFF TGTGCCAGCAGTGATAAGGGAGCCTCTAATGAAAAACTGTTTTTT
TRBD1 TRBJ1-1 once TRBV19 CATKGQVNTEAFF TGTGCTACTAAGGGACAGGTTAACACTGAAGCTTTCTTT
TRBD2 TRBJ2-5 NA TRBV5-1 CASRRAGEIRETQYF TGCGCCAGCAGAAGAGCGGGAGAGATACGAGAGACCCAGTACTTC